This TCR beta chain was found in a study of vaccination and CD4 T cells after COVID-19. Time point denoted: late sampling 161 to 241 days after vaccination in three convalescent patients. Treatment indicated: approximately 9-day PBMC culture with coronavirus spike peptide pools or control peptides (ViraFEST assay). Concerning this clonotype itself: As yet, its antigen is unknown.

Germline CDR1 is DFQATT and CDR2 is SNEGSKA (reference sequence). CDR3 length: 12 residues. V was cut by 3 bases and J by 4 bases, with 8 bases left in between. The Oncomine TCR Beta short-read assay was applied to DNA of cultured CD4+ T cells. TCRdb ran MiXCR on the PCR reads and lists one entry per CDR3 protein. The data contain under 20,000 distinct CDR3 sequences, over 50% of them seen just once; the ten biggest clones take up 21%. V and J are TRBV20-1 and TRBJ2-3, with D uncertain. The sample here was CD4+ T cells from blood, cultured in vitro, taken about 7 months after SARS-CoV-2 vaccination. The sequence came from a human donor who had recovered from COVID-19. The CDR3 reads CSARRWADTQYF. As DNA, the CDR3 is TGCAGTGCTAGGCGTTGGGCAGATACGCAGTATTTT.